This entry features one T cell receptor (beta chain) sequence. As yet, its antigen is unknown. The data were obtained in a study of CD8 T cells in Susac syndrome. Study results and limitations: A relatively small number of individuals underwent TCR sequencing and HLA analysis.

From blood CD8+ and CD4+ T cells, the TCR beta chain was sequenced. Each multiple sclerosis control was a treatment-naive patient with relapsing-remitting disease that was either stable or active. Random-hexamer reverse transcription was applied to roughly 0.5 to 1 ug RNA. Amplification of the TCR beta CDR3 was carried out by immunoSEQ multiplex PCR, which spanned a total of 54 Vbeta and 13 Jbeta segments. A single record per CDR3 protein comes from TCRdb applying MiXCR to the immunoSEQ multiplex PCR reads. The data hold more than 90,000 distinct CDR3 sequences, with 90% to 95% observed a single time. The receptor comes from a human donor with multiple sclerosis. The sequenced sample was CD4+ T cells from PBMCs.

CDR3 in amino acids: CNSSQDRPIAGGNTYEQYF. CDR3 DNA: TGCAACAGCAGCCAAGACAGGCCAATAGCGGGGGGGAATACTTACGAGCAGTACTTC. The rearrangement uses TRBV4-1 and TRBJ2-7; 11 bases line up with TRBD2. The V gene's germline CDR1 is MGHRA and CDR2 YSYEKL. The CDR3 consists of 19 residues.